This T cell receptor (beta chain) was recorded in a study of blood T cell repertoires in COVID-19. Before being deemed recovered, Cohort 3 donors had two negative PCRs, clearance, or symptom resolution. The repertoire was sequenced with immunoSEQ multiplex PCR; TCRdb's copy has only in-frame clones and lacks some. This table has 250,000 to 300,000 clones, 88% appearing once. The CDR3 runs to 17 residues. V was pared by 8 bases and J by 5 bases, with 22 bases between. CDR1 and CDR2 (germline): MDHEN, SYDVKM. The chain combines TRBV28 with TRBJ1-6; maybe TRBD1 (6 bases). This receptor was taken from a woman aged 25 to 39 who had recovered from COVID-19. Sequencing was carried out using PBMCs or T cells enriched from blood (not recorded which). CDR3 amino acids: CASSPLLWDTHNSPLHF. DNA of the CDR3: TGTGCCAGCTCTCCATTACTATGGGACACCCATAATTCACCCCTCCACTTT.